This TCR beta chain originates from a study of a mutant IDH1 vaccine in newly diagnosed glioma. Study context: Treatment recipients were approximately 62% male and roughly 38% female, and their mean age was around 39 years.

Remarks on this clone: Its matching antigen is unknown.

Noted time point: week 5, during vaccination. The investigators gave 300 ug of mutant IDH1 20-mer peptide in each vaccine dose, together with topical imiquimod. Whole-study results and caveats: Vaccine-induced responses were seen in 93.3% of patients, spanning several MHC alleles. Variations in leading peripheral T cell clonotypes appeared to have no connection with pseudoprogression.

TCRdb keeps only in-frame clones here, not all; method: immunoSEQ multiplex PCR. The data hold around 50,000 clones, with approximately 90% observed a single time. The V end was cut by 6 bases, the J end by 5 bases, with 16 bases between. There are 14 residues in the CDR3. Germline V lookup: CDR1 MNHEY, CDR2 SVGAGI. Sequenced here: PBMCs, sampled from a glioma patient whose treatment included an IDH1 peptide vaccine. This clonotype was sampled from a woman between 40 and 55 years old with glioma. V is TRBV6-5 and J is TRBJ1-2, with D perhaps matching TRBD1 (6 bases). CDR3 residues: CASRPVGGYYGYTF. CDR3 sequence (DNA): TGTGCCAGCAGACCAGTCGGGGGCTATTATGGCTACACCTTC.